This T cell receptor beta chain was profiled in a study of shared clonotypes between healthy human individuals (dated by TCRdb to 2018 to 2021). Describing the broader study: The cohort comprised a couple of women and a few men aged 18 to 49 years. To increase sequencing depth and limit assay-specific biases, TCR repertoire library preparation and sequencing were carried out by different laboratories using diverse techniques. The study deeply sequenced blood TCR repertoires of five healthy adults to estimate repertoire size and the extent of clonotype sharing between individuals. For each donor, CD4 naive and CD4 memory were each given three plates, CD8 naive was given two plates, and CD8 memory was given one plate. Each donor's leukapheresis produced roughly between roughly 0.85 and 10 billion PBMCs.

Findings and caveats that apply to the study as a whole: Sampling was restricted to blood, and TCR repertoires in tissues likely differ from the TCR repertoires found in blood. Estimated clonotype richness was generally larger for naive than for memory subsets. Even with the large sequencing depth, rarefaction of the sorted-subset datasets indicated that sequencing was incomplete. Pairwise subsampling indicated that sequencing depth was expected to affect the degree of clonotype sharing among donors. Because the study included only a small number of donors, the genetic and exposure-history diversity represented was limited. Compared with non-shared clonotypes, clonotypes shared by all four sorted-subset donors had higher generation probabilities. Approximately 5% of naive CD4, 3.5% of naive CD8, approximately 2.2% of memory CD4, and approximately 0.39% of memory CD8 clonotypes were shared across four donors.

TCR CDR3 regions were amplified from genomic DNA by multiplex PCR using the deep immunoSEQ assay. Extracted genomic DNA from each cell subset was spread evenly across all wells of several immunoSEQ 96-well plates, with each plate serving as a replicate. Each replicate PCR for sorted subsets received around 200 ng genomic DNA, equal to tens of thousands of T cell genomes. Purified libraries were measured with a Qubit 3.0 fluorometer, size-checked on a Bioanalyzer 2100, and measured again with the KAPA Library Quantification kit. A separate single-read 150-cycle Illumina NextSeq 550 flow cell was used to sequence each immunoSEQ 96-well plate. The study's processing was this. The immunoSEQ output contained only junctional sequences without quality scores, so filtering could not match that applied to full-length reads. To assign V/J genes and CDR3, sequences were annotated using PyIR, a Python wrapper for IgBLAST v1.9, with IMGT germline references. Reads with weak V/J assignments (E-value above 1e-6), missing CDR3, stop codons, out-of-frame junctions, or ambiguous translated residues were removed. A V3J clonotype was defined by an identical inferred V gene, J gene, and CDR3 amino acid sequence. To compute the percentage overlap between repertoires, the number of shared unique clonotypes was divided by the size of the smaller repertoire. RTK rarefaction, the Chao1 estimator, and Recon v2.1 estimates of unobserved clonotypes were used to assess repertoire richness. Generation probabilities for all TCRbeta clonotypes obtained by the gDNA method from a few donors were computed using OLGA. Sourced from immuneACCESS, this table was stored by TCRdb with only in-frame sequences that have V and J called. A share of the clones is absent; for the studies checked, an unresolved V gene accounts for under half, and the remainder has no known explanation. V, J and clone size reflect that table, while D and trimming were determined from the DNA. The sample includes about 2.1 million clones, with approximately 92% observed a single time. The ten largest account for about 1.7% of the sample.

CD8 naive samples were obtained by positive selection for CCR7 among CD45RO-negative cells, yielding a CD45RA+CCR7+ population from which TemRA cells were excluded. Donors were healthy HIV-negative adults with no recently reported acute infections or vaccinations. Every donor was a Caucasian adult residing in Nashville, Tennessee, USA. After blood collection by leukapheresis, PBMCs were isolated using Ficoll-Histopaque density gradient centrifugation and then cryopreserved in the vapor phase of liquid nitrogen. Purity and quantity of every magnetically sorted T cell population were checked by analytical flow cytometry. Genomic DNA was isolated from every sorted fraction and measured by UV absorbance on a Nanodrop 2000c. The CDR3 holds 13 amino acids from the cysteine to the phenylalanine. The sequence is cut down to CDR3 DNA, 39 bases in frame from base 1. The germline V gene provides CDR1 SNHLY and CDR2 FYNNEI. V lost 2 bases and J lost 2 bases; the stretch between them is 4 bases long.

Comments on this clone: Which antigen it targets is not known. Base qualities are not at hand, and no much larger clone is one base apart. In the same sample, other DNA sequences code for this CDR3.

The TCR was taken from a man younger than 30 in good health. Some clones in this sample may be carry-over from other donors' samples. Sequenced material: naive CD8+ T cells from PBMCs. Explained via the paper, the cell subset or site label denotes: CD45RA+CCR7+. The rearranged chain carries TRBV2 and TRBJ2-1, with the D gene not clear enough to name. The DNA is TGTGCCAGCAGTGAAAGAGCCTACAATGAGCAGTTCTTC. This gives the protein CASSERAYNEQFF.